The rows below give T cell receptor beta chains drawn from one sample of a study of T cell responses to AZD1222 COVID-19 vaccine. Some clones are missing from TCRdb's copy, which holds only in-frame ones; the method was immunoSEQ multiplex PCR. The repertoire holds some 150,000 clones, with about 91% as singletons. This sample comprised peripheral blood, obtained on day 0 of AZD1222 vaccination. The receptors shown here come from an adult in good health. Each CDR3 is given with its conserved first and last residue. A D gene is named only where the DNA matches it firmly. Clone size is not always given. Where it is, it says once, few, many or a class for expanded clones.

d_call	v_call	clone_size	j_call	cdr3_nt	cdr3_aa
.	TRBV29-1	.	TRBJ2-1	TGCAGCGCCACCCAGGGGGGCCAATATGGTGAGCAGTTCTTC	CSATQGGQYGEQFF
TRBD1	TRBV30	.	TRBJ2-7	TGTGCCTGGACCGGGACAGGGTTCTCCTACGAGCAGTACTTC	CAWTGTGFSYEQYF
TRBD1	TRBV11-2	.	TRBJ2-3	TGTGCCAGCAGCTTAGCCACAGGGGCTGGCACAGATACGCAGTATTTT	CASSLATGAGTDTQYF
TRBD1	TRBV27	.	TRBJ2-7	TGTGCCAGCAATGGACAGGGGAACGAGCAGTACTTC	CASNGQGNEQYF
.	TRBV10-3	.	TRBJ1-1	TGTGCCATCAGTGATGGGCGAGCGTACTCCGAAGCTTTCTTT	CAISDGRAYSEAFF
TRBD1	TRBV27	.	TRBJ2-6	TGTGCCAGCAGAGCGACAGGGGGCACATCTGGGGCCAACGTCCTGACTTTC	CASRATGGTSGANVLTF
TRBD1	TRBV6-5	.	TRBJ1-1	TGTGCCACCACCCGACAGGGTCCTGAAGCTTTCTTT	CATTRQGPEAFF
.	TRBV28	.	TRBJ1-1	TGTGCCAGCAGCCCCACCAGGAAGAACACTGAAGCTTTCTTT	CASSPTRKNTEAFF
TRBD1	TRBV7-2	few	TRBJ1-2	TGTGCCAGCAGCGGACAGGGCTATGGCTACACCTTC	CASSGQGYGYTF
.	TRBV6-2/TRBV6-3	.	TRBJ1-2	TGTGCCAGCAGCCCGTCATACAGGGTTGTACTCCATGGCTACACCTTC	CASSPSYRVVLHGYTF
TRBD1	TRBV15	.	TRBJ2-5	TGTGCCACCAGCAGACGAACAGGGGTAAAAGAGACCCAGTACTTC	CATSRRTGVKETQYF
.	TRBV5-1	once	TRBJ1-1	TGCGCCAGCAGCTTGGGGGCAGCCCGGTCTGGCACTGAAGCTTTCTTT	CASSLGAARSGTEAFF
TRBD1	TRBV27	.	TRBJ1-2	TGTGCCAGCAGTTTCCTCACAGGGGGACGGGATGGCTACACCTTC	CASSFLTGGRDGYTF
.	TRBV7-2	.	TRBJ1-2	TGTGCCAGCAGCTTAGCAGTCCGGCAGGGGAACTATGGCTACACCTTC	CASSLAVRQGNYGYTF
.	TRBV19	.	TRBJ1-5	TGTGCCAGTAAAAGGGGAGATTATAGCAATCAGCCCCAGCATTTT	CASKRGDYSNQPQHF
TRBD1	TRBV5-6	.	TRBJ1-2	TGTGCCAGCAGCCTGGGACAGGGACTTAACTATGGCTACACCTTC	CASSLGQGLNYGYTF
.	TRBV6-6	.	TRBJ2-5	TGTGCCAGCAGGCTGAAGGTGGGACATCAAGAGACCCAGTACTTC	CASRLKVGHQETQYF
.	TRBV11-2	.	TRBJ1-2	TGTGCCAGCAGCCCGATCCGCGGACACGGAAACTATGGCTACACCTTC	CASSPIRGHGNYGYTF
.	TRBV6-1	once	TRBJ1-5	TGTGCCAGCAGTGAACCTGGATCAGGCGCAGTGCCCCAGCATTTT	CASSEPGSGAVPQHF
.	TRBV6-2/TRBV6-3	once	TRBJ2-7	TGTGCCAGCAGTCCCCTAAGGACCGTCTCCTACGAGCAGTACTTC	CASSPLRTVSYEQYF
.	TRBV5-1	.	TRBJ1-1	TGCGCCAGCAGGTTAGAGGGCTGGAGCACTGAAGCTTTCTTT	CASRLEGWSTEAFF
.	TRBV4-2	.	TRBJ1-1	TGTGCCAGCAGCCCCCCAAACGGCAGGGTGGCTTTCTTT	CASSPPNGRVAFF
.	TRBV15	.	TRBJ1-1	TGTGCCACCAGCGGAAGGAGAGAGAACACTGAAGCTTTCTTT	CATSGRRENTEAFF
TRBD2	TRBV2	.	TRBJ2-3	TGTGCCAGCACCCAACTAGCGGGGGGCGCAGATACGCAGTATTTT	CASTQLAGGADTQYF
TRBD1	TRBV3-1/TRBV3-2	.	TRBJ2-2	TGTGCCAGCAGAACAGGGGAACCCGGGGAGCTGTTTTTT	CASRTGEPGELFF
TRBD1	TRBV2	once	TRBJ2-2	TGTGCCAGCGGAGGACAGGCTGCGAACACCGGGGAGCTGTTTTTT	CASGGQAANTGELFF
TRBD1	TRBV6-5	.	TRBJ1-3	TGTGCCAGCAGCATCGACAGGGACACTGGAAACACCATATATTTT	CASSIDRDTGNTIYF
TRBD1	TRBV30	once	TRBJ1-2	TGTGCCACCCGGGGGACAGGGGGCCAGAGCTATGGCTACACCTTC	CATRGTGGQSYGYTF
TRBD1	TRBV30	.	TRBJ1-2	TGTGCCACGCGACAGGGCCCGGGAGGCTACACCTTC	CATRQGPGGYTF
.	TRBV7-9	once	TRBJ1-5	TGTGCCAGCAGCTTACAGGGGAACAGCAATCAGCCCCAGCATTTT	CASSLQGNSNQPQHF
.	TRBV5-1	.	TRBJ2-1	TGCGCCAGCAGCCTGGAGGCGTACAGGGAGCAGTTCTTC	CASSLEAYREQFF
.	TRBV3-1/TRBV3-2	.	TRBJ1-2	TGTGCCAGCAGCCAACTGGGGGCGTACTATGGCTACACCTTC	CASSQLGAYYGYTF
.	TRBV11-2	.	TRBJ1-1	TGTGCCAGCAGCTCCTTGAGAAGAATGAACACTGAAGCTTTCTTT	CASSSLRRMNTEAFF
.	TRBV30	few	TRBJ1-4	TGTGCCTGGAGTATAGGTGCAACTAATGAAAAACTGTTTTTT	CAWSIGATNEKLFF
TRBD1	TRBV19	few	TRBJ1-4	TGTGCCAGTACAAAGGACAGGGGGCGCGGGGAAAAACTGTTTTTT	CASTKDRGRGEKLFF
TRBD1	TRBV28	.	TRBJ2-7	TGTGCCAGCATCGGGACAGGCGCTCGGGAGCAGTACTTC	CASIGTGAREQYF
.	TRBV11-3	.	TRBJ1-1	TGTGCCAGCAGCCGGACGAGGAACACTGAAGCTTTCTTT	CASSRTRNTEAFF
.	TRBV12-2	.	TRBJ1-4	TGTGCAAGTCGCTTAGCGCCGGACAGGGGGACTGGAAAACTGTTTTTT	CASRLAPDRGTGKLFF
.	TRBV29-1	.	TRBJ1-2	TGCAGCGTCTATCCGGGACAACGGAACTATGGCTACACCTTC	CSVYPGQRNYGYTF
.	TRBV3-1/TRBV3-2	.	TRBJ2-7	TGTGCCAGCACCAATAATGGGGGTCCCTACGAGCAGTACTTC	CASTNNGGPYEQYF
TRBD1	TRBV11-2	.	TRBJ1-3	TGTGCCAGCAGCTTAGATAAAGGGGGACAGGGGCGCACCATATATTTT	CASSLDKGGQGRTIYF
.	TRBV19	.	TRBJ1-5	TGTGCCAGTAGTCCCACCGATAGGGCTCAGCCCCAGCATTTT	CASSPTDRAQPQHF
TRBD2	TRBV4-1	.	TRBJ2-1	TGCGCCAGCAGCCAGTGGGACCGGACTAGCGGGGGGGCCTGGTCTGAGCAGTTCTTC	CASSQWDRTSGGAWSEQFF
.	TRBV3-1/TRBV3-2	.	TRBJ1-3	TGTGCCAGCAGCCTAGAGGGGTTCTCCTCTGGAAACACCATATATTTT	CASSLEGFSSGNTIYF